This T cell receptor beta chain was recorded in a study of shared clonotypes between healthy human individuals. Terminally differentiated effector memory CD45RA+ cells were excluded from the naive CD8 cells, which were CD45RO-negative and positively selected for CCR7. Study conclusions and caveats: Lower generation probabilities were found for non-shared clonotypes than for those shared by all four donors.

Libraries were prepared by immunoSEQ multiplex PCR; TCRdb keeps only in-frame clonotypes and omits some of them. The repertoire holds about 820,000 clones, with around 92% as singletons. In the case of this clone: Its antigen remains unidentified.

V was pared by 7 bases and J by 5 bases, with 23 bases between. The CDR3 length is 16 residues. Germline V gives CDR1 MNHEY, CDR2 SMNVEV (reference sequence). This chain links TRBV27 with TRBJ2-5, with D perhaps being TRBD1 or TRBD2 (6 bases each). Material for sequencing was naive CD8+ T cells sorted from blood. The receptor was isolated from a man aged 30-40 years in good health. The chain's CDR3 is CASKISFGGAGETQYF. The CDR3 DNA reads TGTGCCAGCAAAATATCGTTCGGGGGCGCTGGGGAGACCCAGTACTTC.